These T cell receptor beta chains were read from a single sample in a study of shared clonotypes between healthy human individuals. Profiled with immunoSEQ multiplex PCR; TCRdb holds only in-frame clones, not every one. The table lists more than 2 million clones, 93% of them singletons. The sample taken for sequencing was naive CD8+ T cells from PBMCs. The source of these receptors is a man younger than 35 in good health. Some clones in this sample may be carry-over from other donors' samples. The CDR3 runs from the conserved cysteine through the conserved F or W. Fields, in order: J gene, V gene, clone size, D gene, CDR3 DNA, CDR3 protein. A D gene is named only where the DNA matches it firmly. The size of a clone is reported for some rows only, either as once, few or many, or as a class for expanded clones.

J gene: TRBJ2-7
V gene: TRBV7-6
clone size: .
D gene: TRBD2
CDR3 DNA: TGTGCCAGCAGCTTTCTAGCGGGGGGTTCCTACGAGCAGTACTTC
CDR3 protein: CASSFLAGGSYEQYF

J gene: TRBJ2-1
V gene: TRBV2
clone size: .
D gene: TRBD1
CDR3 DNA: TGTGCCAGCAGCGAAGGACAGGGGGGTTGGAATGAGCAGTTCTTC
CDR3 protein: CASSEGQGGWNEQFF

J gene: TRBJ2-7
V gene: TRBV6-5
clone size: .
D gene: TRBD1
CDR3 DNA: TGTGCCAGCTCACCCTGGGACAGGGGTCGCGAGCAGTACTTC
CDR3 protein: CASSPWDRGREQYF

J gene: TRBJ2-4
V gene: TRBV5-1
clone size: .
D gene: .
CDR3 DNA: TGCGCCAGCAGCTTTGATGAGGCCAAAAACATTCAGTACTTC
CDR3 protein: CASSFDEAKNIQYF

J gene: TRBJ2-1
V gene: TRBV10-3
clone size: .
D gene: .
CDR3 DNA: TGTGCCATCAGTGAATCTGGGGGGACCTACAATGAGCAGTTCTTC
CDR3 protein: CAISESGGTYNEQFF

J gene: TRBJ1-2
V gene: TRBV4-1
clone size: .
D gene: .
CDR3 DNA: TGCGCCAGCAGCCAAGTTTTGGCCCTACCCCTGGGCGGCTACACCTTC
CDR3 protein: CASSQVLALPLGGYTF

J gene: TRBJ1-4
V gene: TRBV6-1
clone size: few
D gene: .
CDR3 DNA: TGTGCCAGCAGTGTGGGGTTAGGCCCCCGGTATCGGCCTAATGAAAAACTGTTTTTT
CDR3 protein: CASSVGLGPRYRPNEKLFF

J gene: TRBJ2-7
V gene: TRBV27
clone size: .
D gene: .
CDR3 DNA: TGTGCCAGCAGTTCGGGATTTTGGTACGAGCAGTACTTC
CDR3 protein: CASSSGFWYEQYF

J gene: TRBJ2-2
V gene: TRBV5-1
clone size: .
D gene: TRBD1
CDR3 DNA: TGCGCCAGCAGCGAGACAGGGGGGCGAATTAACACCGGGGAGCTGTTTTTT
CDR3 protein: CASSETGGRINTGELFF

J gene: TRBJ1-1
V gene: TRBV29-1
clone size: .
D gene: .
CDR3 DNA: TGCAGCGCGGTGGGGGGCGCGGGCACTGAAGCTTTCTTT
CDR3 protein: CSAVGGAGTEAFF

J gene: TRBJ2-5
V gene: TRBV7-8
clone size: .
D gene: TRBD1
CDR3 DNA: TGTGCCAGCAGCTTCAGGACAGGACTCCAAGAGACCCAGTACTTC
CDR3 protein: CASSFRTGLQETQYF

J gene: TRBJ2-5
V gene: TRBV7-9
clone size: .
D gene: .
CDR3 DNA: TGTGCCAGCAGCTCCCCAGGGGCCCACAGGGAGACCCAGTACTTC
CDR3 protein: CASSSPGAHRETQYF

J gene: TRBJ1-2
V gene: TRBV28
clone size: .
D gene: .
CDR3 DNA: TGTGCCAGCAGTCCCCGGGGGTTTAACTATGGCTACACCTTC
CDR3 protein: CASSPRGFNYGYTF

J gene: TRBJ1-1
V gene: TRBV7-6
clone size: .
D gene: .
CDR3 DNA: TGTGCCAGCAGTCAAGAGGGGGGCGAGTGGATGGCTGAAGCTTTCTTT
CDR3 protein: CASSQEGGEWMAEAFF

J gene: TRBJ2-3
V gene: TRBV28
clone size: .
D gene: TRBD2
CDR3 DNA: TGTGCCAGCAGTCTAGCGGCTAGCACAGATACGCAGTATTTT
CDR3 protein: CASSLAASTDTQYF

J gene: TRBJ1-2
V gene: TRBV29-1
clone size: .
D gene: .
CDR3 DNA: TGCAGCGTCCCGACAGAGCCTTATTTC
CDR3 protein: CSVPTEPYF

J gene: TRBJ2-7
V gene: TRBV19
clone size: .
D gene: TRBD1
CDR3 DNA: TGTGCCAGCGGCGATGTGGACAGGGGTTACGAGCAGTACTTC
CDR3 protein: CASGDVDRGYEQYF

J gene: TRBJ2-3
V gene: TRBV4-1
clone size: .
D gene: .
CDR3 DNA: TGCGCCAGCAGCCATCTCGTTTCGGCCCCAGATACGCAGTATTTT
CDR3 protein: CASSHLVSAPDTQYF

J gene: TRBJ2-7
V gene: TRBV27
clone size: .
D gene: .
CDR3 DNA: TGTGCCAGCAGTCTATACCGAAGGGACGAGCAGTACTTC
CDR3 protein: CASSLYRRDEQYF

J gene: TRBJ2-2
V gene: TRBV5-8
clone size: .
D gene: TRBD1
CDR3 DNA: TGTGCCAGCGACAGGGGGCGATTTGACACCGGGGAGCTGTTTTTT
CDR3 protein: CASDRGRFDTGELFF

J gene: TRBJ2-7
V gene: TRBV5-1
clone size: .
D gene: .
CDR3 DNA: TGCGCCAGCAGCTTGTATCCAGTGGGGAACTCCAACTCCTACGAGCAGTACTTC
CDR3 protein: CASSLYPVGNSNSYEQYF

J gene: TRBJ2-5
V gene: TRBV18
clone size: .
D gene: TRBD2
CDR3 DNA: TGTGCCAGCTCACCCCCGGGGCTAGCGGGAGTAGAAGAGACCCAGTACTTC
CDR3 protein: CASSPPGLAGVEETQYF

J gene: TRBJ1-1
V gene: TRBV9
clone size: .
D gene: .
CDR3 DNA: TGTGCCAGCAGCCTCACGGGGGTTCCCGGACTTGAAGCTTTCTTT
CDR3 protein: CASSLTGVPGLEAFF

J gene: TRBJ2-2
V gene: TRBV16
clone size: .
D gene: TRBD1
CDR3 DNA: TGTGCCAGCAGCGGGACAGGGGCCACCGGGGAGCTGTTTTTT
CDR3 protein: CASSGTGATGELFF

J gene: TRBJ1-2
V gene: TRBV9
clone size: .
D gene: .
CDR3 DNA: TGTGCCAGCAGCGCCCAAGGACGGAACTATGGCTACACCTTC
CDR3 protein: CASSAQGRNYGYTF

J gene: TRBJ2-7
V gene: TRBV7-2
clone size: .
D gene: TRBD1
CDR3 DNA: TGTGCCAGCAGCTTCGGGACAGGGTCCTCTGGCGAGCAGTACTTC
CDR3 protein: CASSFGTGSSGEQYF

J gene: TRBJ1-5
V gene: TRBV28
clone size: .
D gene: TRBD1
CDR3 DNA: TGTGCCAGCAGAGTCTACCAGGGGGCGGACATCAATCAGCCCCAGCATTTT
CDR3 protein: CASRVYQGADINQPQHF

J gene: TRBJ2-7
V gene: TRBV29-1
clone size: .
D gene: TRBD1
CDR3 DNA: TGCAGCGTTGGAGTAAAGGGGGCTTATGAGCAGTACTTC
CDR3 protein: CSVGVKGAYEQYF

J gene: TRBJ1-2
V gene: TRBV7-8
clone size: .
D gene: TRBD1
CDR3 DNA: TGTGCCAGCAGCTCCACAGGGGTTGACGGCTACACCTTC
CDR3 protein: CASSSTGVDGYTF

J gene: TRBJ2-7
V gene: TRBV5-4
clone size: once
D gene: .
CDR3 DNA: TGTGCCAGCAGCTCAAAGGGACGAGGGGTAGCTTCCTACGAGCAGTACTTC
CDR3 protein: CASSSKGRGVASYEQYF

J gene: TRBJ2-7
V gene: TRBV25-1
clone size: .
D gene: TRBD1
CDR3 DNA: TGTGCCAGCAGTGAAGCCAGGGGGCCAGACGAGCAGTACTTC
CDR3 protein: CASSEARGPDEQYF

J gene: TRBJ2-2
V gene: TRBV10-1
clone size: .
D gene: TRBD2
CDR3 DNA: TGCGCCAGGACCCTAGCGGGAGGTCTTTCTACGAACACCGGGGAGCTGTTTTTT
CDR3 protein: CARTLAGGLSTNTGELFF

J gene: TRBJ2-4
V gene: TRBV10-2
clone size: .
D gene: TRBD1
CDR3 DNA: TGCGCCAGCCGCCAGGGGGTTGACATTCAGTACTTC
CDR3 protein: CASRQGVDIQYF

J gene: TRBJ1-1
V gene: TRBV27
clone size: .
D gene: .
CDR3 DNA: TGTGCCAGCAGTTTCCGAGGCCCGAACACTGAAGCTTTCTTT
CDR3 protein: CASSFRGPNTEAFF

J gene: TRBJ1-1
V gene: TRBV2
clone size: .
D gene: .
CDR3 DNA: TGTGCCAGCTTCCATGGGGGGGGAGCTTTCTTT
CDR3 protein: CASFHGGGAFF

J gene: TRBJ2-1
V gene: TRBV19
clone size: .
D gene: .
CDR3 DNA: TGTGCCAGTAGTATAGATCGGGAGGGGGCTTACAATGAGCAGTTCTTC
CDR3 protein: CASSIDREGAYNEQFF

J gene: TRBJ1-2
V gene: TRBV5-1
clone size: once
D gene: .
CDR3 DNA: TGCGCCAGCAGCTTTCTGGGGGAGGGAATCTATGGCTACACCTTC
CDR3 protein: CASSFLGEGIYGYTF

J gene: TRBJ2-2
V gene: TRBV27
clone size: .
D gene: .
CDR3 DNA: TGTGCCAGCAGTTTAAGGGCAGGTCAAAGGACCGGGGAGCTGTTTTTT
CDR3 protein: CASSLRAGQRTGELFF

J gene: TRBJ2-7
V gene: TRBV29-1
clone size: .
D gene: .
CDR3 DNA: TGCAGCGTTGTTATCCGCCGAACCCGAAGGGCCGACGAGCAGTACTTC
CDR3 protein: CSVVIRRTRRADEQYF

J gene: TRBJ2-3
V gene: TRBV27
clone size: .
D gene: TRBD2
CDR3 DNA: TGTGCCAGCAGTTTATTTGCTGGGAGGGGCACAGATACGCAGTATTTT
CDR3 protein: CASSLFAGRGTDTQYF

J gene: TRBJ2-7
V gene: TRBV9
clone size: .
D gene: TRBD2
CDR3 DNA: TGTGCCAGCAGCACAGGACTAGCGGGCTACGAGCAGTACTTC
CDR3 protein: CASSTGLAGYEQYF

J gene: TRBJ1-1
V gene: TRBV19
clone size: .
D gene: .
CDR3 DNA: TGTGCCAGTAGTTGGGGAGGAGGTCTGAACACTGAAGCTTTCTTT
CDR3 protein: CASSWGGGLNTEAFF

J gene: TRBJ2-7
V gene: TRBV9
clone size: .
D gene: TRBD1
CDR3 DNA: TGTGCCAGCAGCGCCGGACAGGGGGAAATCTACGAGCAGTACTTC
CDR3 protein: CASSAGQGEIYEQYF

J gene: TRBJ2-6
V gene: TRBV7-9
clone size: .
D gene: .
CDR3 DNA: TGTGCCAGCAGCCCCGCAGGGGCTGGGGCCAACGTCCTGACTTTC
CDR3 protein: CASSPAGAGANVLTF

J gene: TRBJ2-3
V gene: TRBV9
clone size: .
D gene: .
CDR3 DNA: TGTGCCAGTAACTCCGGGAGTCCCACAGATACGCAGTATTTT
CDR3 protein: CASNSGSPTDTQYF

J gene: TRBJ1-1
V gene: TRBV11-3
clone size: .
D gene: .
CDR3 DNA: TGTGCCAGCAGCCCTAGTGGGGGTCCTGAAGCTTTCTTT
CDR3 protein: CASSPSGGPEAFF

J gene: TRBJ1-2
V gene: TRBV4-1
clone size: .
D gene: TRBD1
CDR3 DNA: TGCGCCAGCAGCCAGGGACAGGGCTTGGGCTATGGCTACACCTTC
CDR3 protein: CASSQGQGLGYGYTF

J gene: TRBJ1-1
V gene: TRBV7-2
clone size: .
D gene: TRBD1
CDR3 DNA: TGTGCCAGCAGCTTACCGACAGGGGCGCATCGGGCTTTCTTT
CDR3 protein: CASSLPTGAHRAFF

J gene: TRBJ2-1
V gene: TRBV7-3
clone size: .
D gene: TRBD2
CDR3 DNA: TGTGCCAGCAGCAAACTAGCGGGAGTTTGGGAGCAGTTCTTC
CDR3 protein: CASSKLAGVWEQFF

J gene: TRBJ2-3
V gene: TRBV15
clone size: .
D gene: .
CDR3 DNA: TGTGCCACCAGCAGTTCCCACAACACAGATACGCAGTATTTT
CDR3 protein: CATSSSHNTDTQYF

J gene: TRBJ2-1
V gene: TRBV7-3
clone size: .
D gene: .
CDR3 DNA: TGTGCCAGCAGCGACAATATCTCGGGGGAGCAGTTCTTC
CDR3 protein: CASSDNISGEQFF

J gene: TRBJ1-1
V gene: TRBV4-3
clone size: .
D gene: .
CDR3 DNA: TGCGCCAGCAGCCAAGGTATGGGGAACACTGAAGCTTTCTTT
CDR3 protein: CASSQGMGNTEAFF

J gene: TRBJ2-1
V gene: TRBV29-1
clone size: .
D gene: TRBD2
CDR3 DNA: TGCAGCGTTGAAGATTATAGGCTAGCGGGAGAGGGCTCCTACAATGAGCAGTTCTTC
CDR3 protein: CSVEDYRLAGEGSYNEQFF